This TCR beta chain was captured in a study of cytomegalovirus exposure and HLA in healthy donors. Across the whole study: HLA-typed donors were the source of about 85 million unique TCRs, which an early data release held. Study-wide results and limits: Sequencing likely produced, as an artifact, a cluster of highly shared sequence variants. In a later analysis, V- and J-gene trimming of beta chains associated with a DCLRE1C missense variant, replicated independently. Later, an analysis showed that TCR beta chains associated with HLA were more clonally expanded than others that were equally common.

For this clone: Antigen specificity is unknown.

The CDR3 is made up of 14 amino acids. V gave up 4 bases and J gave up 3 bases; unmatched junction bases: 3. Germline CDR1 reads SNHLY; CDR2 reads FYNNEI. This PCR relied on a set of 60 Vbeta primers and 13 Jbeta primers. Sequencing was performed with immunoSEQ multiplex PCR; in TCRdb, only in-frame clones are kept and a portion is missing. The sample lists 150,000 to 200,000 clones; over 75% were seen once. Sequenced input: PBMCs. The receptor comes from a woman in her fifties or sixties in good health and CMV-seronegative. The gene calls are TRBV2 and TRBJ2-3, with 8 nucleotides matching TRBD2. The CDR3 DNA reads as TGTGCCAGCAGTGGAACTAGCGGTACAGATACGCAGTATTTT. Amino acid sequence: CASSGTSGTDTQYF.